Below are 20 T cell receptor beta chains sequenced from a single sample in a study of blood T cell repertoires in COVID-19. The table came from immunoSEQ multiplex PCR; TCRdb's copy has only in-frame clones and leaves some out. Altogether approximately 70,000 clones are present, roughly 92% being singletons, with the ten largest covering approximately 2.4%. The material sequenced was peripheral blood. The receptors were sampled from a man in his fifties or sixties with COVID-19, enrolled during active disease.

This clone was seen a few times. This sequence joins TRBV10-3 and TRBJ2-7; D is uncertain. CDR3 length: 12 residues. Germline V gives CDR1 ENHRY, CDR2 SYGVKD. V shed 4 bases and J shed 3 bases, with 7 bases lying between them. The CDR3 region has the DNA TGTGCCATCAGTGCGAACTTCTACGAGCAGTACTTC. Its protein product is CAISANFYEQYF.

This sequence joins TRBV2 and TRBJ2-2; TRBD2 matches at 9 bases. This CDR3 is built from 15 residues. Per germline, CDR1 SNHLY and CDR2 FYNNEI. Trimming cost V 6 bases and J 2 bases; bases outside gene matches: 4. The CDR3 here is CASRLAGTNTGELFF. CDR3 nucleotide sequence: TGTGCCAGCAGGCTAGCGGGAACCAACACCGGGGAGCTGTTTTTT.

V gene TRBV5-1 combines with J gene TRBJ1-1; D remains ambiguous. The germline V and J ends were trimmed by 2 bases and 8 bases, with 13 bases remaining between them. This CDR3 has 13 amino acids. Germline V gene sequence: CDR1 SGHRS, CDR2 YFSETQ. CDR3 nucleotide sequence: TGCGCCAGCAGCTTTGCCGGGAAGACGGAAGCTTTCTTT. This gives the protein CASSFAGKTEAFF.

The chain recombines TRBV7-3 with TRBJ2-1; TRBD1 matches at 8 bases. The J segment lost 5 bases and the V segment lost 2 bases, leaving 5 bases of the junction unmatched. CDR1 and CDR2 (germline): SGHTA, FQGTGA. The CDR3 totals 15 residues. The CDR3 DNA reads TGTGCCAGCAGCTTATCTGGACAGGGTAACAATGAGCAGTTCTTC. Translating gives CASSLSGQGNNEQFF.

The V gene is TRBV9, the J gene TRBJ2-7; D call uncertain. The CDR3 spans 10 residues. Germline V gives CDR1 SGDLS, CDR2 YYNGEE. V gave up 8 bases and J gave up 8 bases, with 11 bases separating them. The CDR3 DNA follows: TGTGCCAGGGCTGAAGCGAAGCAGTACGTC. Translated: CARAEAKQYV.

CDR3 sequence (DNA): TGTGCCTGGAACCCCCAGGGCACTGAAGCTTTCTTT. This translates into CAWNPQGTEAFF. This sequence joins TRBV30 and TRBJ1-1; the D gene is possibly TRBD1 (5 bases). Germline values: CDR1 GTSNPN, CDR2 SVGIG (reference sequence). The CDR3 totals 12 residues. Trimming left V 4 bases short and J 4 bases short, with 10 bases between.

The chain employs TRBV6-5 and TRBJ2-7; tentative D call: TRBD1 (5 bases). The germline V gene has CDR1 MNHEY and CDR2 SVGAGI. The CDR3 spans 13 residues. V dropped 11 bases and J dropped 3 bases, with 17 bases sitting between them. CDR3 coding DNA: TGTGCCGGGCAGAGACAGACCAACTACGAGCAGTACGTC. It translates to CAGQRQTNYEQYV.

The chain links TRBV5-5 to TRBJ2-1, with TRBD1 matching 9 bases. The CDR3 is made up of 15 amino acids. V was pared by 4 bases and J by 7 bases, with 9 bases of the junction left unmatched. The germline gives CDR1 SGHKS, CDR2 YYEKEE (reference sequence). The CDR3 here is CASSLTGGGTNEQFF. In DNA form, the CDR3 reads TGTGCCAGCAGCCTCACAGGGGGCGGAACTAATGAGCAGTTCTTC.

This clone came up a few times. An end of the junction differs from the germline gene, which may be a read error. The chain carries TRBV7-9 and TRBJ2-2; 11 nucleotides match TRBD2. This CDR3 has 15 residues. Germline-derived CDR1 and CDR2 are SEHNR and FQNEAQ (reference sequence). The CDR3 sequence: CASRLAGGALGELFF. The CDR3 DNA reads TGTGCCAGCAGATTAGCGGGAGGGGCCCTCGGGGAGCTGTTTTTT.

V is TRBV5-1 and J is TRBJ2-4; TRBD1 agrees at 10 bases. The CDR3 spans 16 residues. The V gene's germline CDR1 is SGHRS and CDR2 YFSETQ. V lost 2 bases to trimming and J lost 6 bases; unmatched junction nucleotides: 8. The CDR3 is CASSLSGQGGRNIQYF. The CDR3 DNA sequence: TGCGCCAGCAGCTTATCTGGACAGGGGGGTAGAAACATTCAGTACTTC.

To note about this clone: Other DNA sequences from this sample encode an identical CDR3 as well. J is TRBJ2-5 and V is TRBV29-1; the D gene is possibly TRBD1 (7 bases). The CDR3 covers 11 residues. Germline lookup yields CDR1 SQVTM and CDR2 ANQGSEA. V was cut by 6 bases and J by 5 bases, with 10 bases left in between. The CDR3 loop is CSVAGGETQYF. CDR3 in DNA: TGCAGCGTCGCAGGGGGGGAGACCCAGTACTTC. The full variable domain, in which reference TRBV29-1 and TRBJ2-5 provide the parts outside the CDR3, is SAVISQKPSRDICQRGTSLTIQCQVDSQVTMMFWYRQQPGQSLTLIATANQGSEATYESGFVIDKFPISRPNLTFSTLTVSNMSPEDSSIYLCSVAGGETQYFGPGTRLLVL.

The J gene is TRBJ2-1, the V gene TRBV6-2 or TRBV6-3; TRBD2 agrees at 14 bases. Germline V gives CDR1 MNHEY, CDR2 SVGEGT. The CDR3 totals 17 residues. Trimming at V came to 2 bases and at J to 1 base, leaving 1 base not matched to a gene. CDR3 sequence: CASSYRTSGRSYNEQFF. As DNA, the CDR3 is TGTGCCAGCAGTTACCGGACTAGCGGGAGGTCCTACAATGAGCAGTTCTTC.

The chain joins TRBV19 to TRBJ2-1; no reliable D call. Germline V gene data show CDR1 as LNHDA and CDR2 as SQIVND (reference sequence). The V and J ends lost 2 bases and 6 bases respectively, with 11 bases between them. The CDR3 is made up of 14 amino acids. CDR3 loop: CASSISSASNEQFF. CDR3 in DNA: TGTGCCAGTAGTATATCATCCGCCAGCAATGAGCAGTTCTTC.

J is TRBJ2-7 and V is TRBV27, with 10 bases aligning to TRBD2. This CDR3 contains 17 residues. V shed 3 bases and J 3 bases; nucleotides not matched to a gene: 11. Germline V gives CDR1 MNHEY, CDR2 SMNVEV (reference sequence). CDR3 in DNA: TGTGCCAGCAGTTTGTTAGGACGTAGCGGGGGGCTCTACGAGCAGTACTTC. As protein: CASSLLGRSGGLYEQYF.

The J gene is TRBJ2-7, the V gene TRBV30, with no clear D. The CDR3 loop spans 11 amino acids. Trimming took 2 bases from V and 5 from J, leaving 7 bases between them. Germline CDR1 GTSNPN, CDR2 SVGIG (reference sequence). The CDR3 DNA follows: TGTGCCTGGAGTCAGGTCAACGAGCAGTACTTC. Encoded protein: CAWSQVNEQYF.

The V and J genes are TRBV7-2 and TRBJ2-5, with 7 nucleotides matching TRBD2. The CDR3 is 14 amino acids. Looked up from germline, CDR1 is SGHTA and CDR2 is FQGNSA. Trimming removed 5 bases from V and 4 bases from J; junction bases left unmatched: 7. Here the CDR3 reads CASSLTWGGETQYF. In DNA, the CDR3 is TGTGCCAGCAGCCTTACTTGGGGGGGAGAGACCCAGTACTTC.

The chain has TRBV5-4 and TRBJ2-3; 8 bases match TRBD2. Germline loops: CDR1 SGHNT, CDR2 YYREEE (reference sequence). Unmatched junction bases numbered 11, after V lost 4 bases and J lost 1 base. The CDR3 consists of 17 residues. Here the CDR3 DNA reads TGTGCCAGCAGCCCTGGACTGACTAGCGATGGCACAGATACGCAGTATTTT. This codes for CASSPGLTSDGTDTQYF. Supplemented by reference TRBV5-4 and TRBJ2-3, the full variable domain reads ETGVTQSPTHLIKTRGQQVTLRCSSQSGHNTVSWYQQALGQGPQFIFQYYREEENGRGNFPPRFSGLQFPNYSSELNVNALELDDSALYLCASSPGLTSDGTDTQYFGPGTRLTVL.

The chain carries TRBV7-6 and TRBJ2-4; TRBD1 aligns across 10 bases. The germline V gene has CDR1 SGHVS and CDR2 FNYEAQ. J lost 2 bases, V lost 5 bases, and 6 bases had no gene match. This CDR3 region has 16 residues. CDR3 loop: CASSPGTGATKNIQYF. DNA of the CDR3: TGTGCCAGCAGCCCTGGGACAGGGGCGACCAAAAACATTCAGTACTTC.

The CDR3, as DNA: TGTGCCAGCAAAACAGGGGGCGTATACAATGAGCAGTTCTTC. Translation gives CASKTGGVYNEQFF. J is TRBJ2-1 and V is TRBV28; 9 positions agree with TRBD1. J was trimmed by 4 bases and V by 7 bases; bases with no gene match: 5. Germline V CDR1 and CDR2: MDHEN, SYDVKM. The CDR3 is 14 amino acids.

The chain is built from TRBV19 and TRBJ2-2; possibly TRBD2 for D (6 bases). CDR1 and CDR2 from the germline V gene are LNHDA and SQIVND (reference sequence). The length of the CDR3 is 15 residues. Trimming took 3 bases from V and 3 from J, leaving 11 bases between them. CDR3 coding DNA: TGTGCCAGTAGTATGTCCGGGGACTACACCGGGGAGCTGTTTTTT. It specifies CASSMSGDYTGELFF.